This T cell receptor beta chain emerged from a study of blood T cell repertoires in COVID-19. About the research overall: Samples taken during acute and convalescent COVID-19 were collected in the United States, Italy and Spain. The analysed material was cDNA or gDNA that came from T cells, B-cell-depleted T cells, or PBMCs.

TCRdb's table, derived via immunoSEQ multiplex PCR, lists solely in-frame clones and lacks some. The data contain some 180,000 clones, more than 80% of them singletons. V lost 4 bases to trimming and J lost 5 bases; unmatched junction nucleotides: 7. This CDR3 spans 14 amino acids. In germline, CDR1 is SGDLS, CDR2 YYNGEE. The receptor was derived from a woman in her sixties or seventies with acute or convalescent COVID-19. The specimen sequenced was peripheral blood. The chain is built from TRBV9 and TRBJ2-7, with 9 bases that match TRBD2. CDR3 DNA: TGTGCCAGCAGCCTCGGACTAGCGCCCAACGAGCAGTACTTC. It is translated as CASSLGLAPNEQYF.